Listed below are T cell receptor beta chains from one sample, sequenced in a study of blood T cells in healthy people across ages. TCRdb called the 5' RACE reads again in MiXCR, with one record for every CDR3 protein. The data show under 1,000,000 distinct CDR3 sequences, about half seen once. The specimen was blood. The receptor set was obtained from an elderly man in good health. Each CDR3 is given with its conserved first and last residue. The D gene is left open where the match is weak. Expanded clones are given a class, and other clones once, few, many or no size at all.

d_call: .
clone_size: .
v_call: TRBV11-1
j_call: TRBJ2-5
cdr3_aa: CASSLVQGSGETQYF
cdr3_nt: TGTGCCAGCAGCTTAGTGCAGGGGTCCGGAGAGACCCAGTACTTC

d_call: .
clone_size: many
v_call: TRBV2
j_call: TRBJ2-7
cdr3_aa: CASSEAGYRYEQYF
cdr3_nt: TGTGCCAGCAGTGAAGCTGGGTATCGCTACGAGCAGTACTTC

d_call: .
clone_size: .
v_call: TRBV25-1
j_call: TRBJ2-5
cdr3_aa: CATLDPLGPETQYF
cdr3_nt: TGTGCCACCCTAGACCCTTTGGGCCCAGAGACCCAGTACTTC

d_call: .
clone_size: .
v_call: TRBV6-1
j_call: TRBJ2-7
cdr3_aa: CASSEDIRSYEQYF
cdr3_nt: TGTGCCAGCAGTGAAGACATCCGTTCGTACGAGCAGTACTTC

d_call: .
clone_size: many
v_call: TRBV10-3
j_call: TRBJ2-3
cdr3_aa: CAISELGGSGDTQYF
cdr3_nt: TGTGCCATCAGTGAGCTAGGGGGTTCGGGAGATACGCAGTATTTT

d_call: TRBD2
clone_size: .
v_call: TRBV7-2
j_call: TRBJ2-7
cdr3_aa: CASSPRLAGGSEQYF
cdr3_nt: TGTGCCAGCAGCCCGCGACTAGCGGGAGGGAGCGAGCAGTACTTC

d_call: .
clone_size: .
v_call: TRBV12-3/TRBV12-4
j_call: TRBJ1-1
cdr3_aa: CASSPSQRAEAFF
cdr3_nt: TGTGCCAGCAGTCCTTCACAAAGGGCTGAAGCTTTCTTT

d_call: .
clone_size: few
v_call: TRBV6-6
j_call: TRBJ2-2
cdr3_aa: CAGQAGWDTGELFF
cdr3_nt: TGTGCCGGCCAAGCAGGGTGGGACACCGGGGAGCTGTTTTTT

d_call: TRBD1
clone_size: few
v_call: TRBV28
j_call: TRBJ2-1
cdr3_aa: CASWKGANSYNEQFF
cdr3_nt: TGTGCCAGCTGGAAGGGGGCTAACTCCTACAATGAGCAGTTCTTC

d_call: TRBD1
clone_size: .
v_call: TRBV5-1
j_call: TRBJ2-3
cdr3_aa: CASSGGQGGTDTQYF
cdr3_nt: TGCGCCAGCAGCGGCGGACAGGGGGGCACAGATACGCAGTATTTT

d_call: .
clone_size: .
v_call: TRBV29-1
j_call: TRBJ2-1
cdr3_aa: CSVTGNSYNEQFF
cdr3_nt: TGCAGCGTGACAGGCAACTCCTACAATGAGCAGTTCTTC

d_call: TRBD1
clone_size: many
v_call: TRBV7-2
j_call: TRBJ2-7
cdr3_aa: CASSARDRGRDEQYF
cdr3_nt: TGTGCCAGCAGCGCCCGGGACAGGGGAAGGGACGAGCAGTACTTC

d_call: .
clone_size: many
v_call: TRBV12-3/TRBV12-4
j_call: TRBJ2-7
cdr3_aa: CASSLVTDEQYF
cdr3_nt: TGTGCCAGCAGTTTAGTGACGGACGAGCAGTACTTC

d_call: TRBD1
clone_size: .
v_call: TRBV7-6
j_call: TRBJ2-1
cdr3_aa: CASSFGTGVRNEQFF
cdr3_nt: TGTGCCAGCAGCTTCGGGACAGGTGTCAGGAATGAGCAGTTCTTC

d_call: .
clone_size: .
v_call: TRBV12-3/TRBV12-4
j_call: TRBJ1-1
cdr3_aa: CASKTGSEAFF
cdr3_nt: TGTGCCAGCAAAACAGGCTCTGAAGCTTTCTTT

d_call: TRBD2
clone_size: .
v_call: TRBV28
j_call: TRBJ2-7
cdr3_aa: CASSPFYVSGSYEQYF
cdr3_nt: TGTGCCAGCAGCCCATTCTATGTTAGCGGGAGCTACGAGCAGTACTTC

d_call: .
clone_size: few
v_call: TRBV9
j_call: TRBJ2-7
cdr3_aa: CASSVAPTGVYEQYF
cdr3_nt: TGTGCCAGCAGCGTAGCTCCAACGGGCGTTTACGAGCAGTACTTC

d_call: TRBD1
clone_size: few
v_call: TRBV10-2
j_call: TRBJ2-7
cdr3_aa: CASKQGADEQYF
cdr3_nt: TGCGCCAGCAAACAGGGGGCCGACGAGCAGTACTTC

d_call: .
clone_size: few
v_call: TRBV2
j_call: TRBJ1-4
cdr3_aa: CASSESDSPRGEKLFF
cdr3_nt: TGTGCCAGCAGTGAATCAGACAGCCCGAGGGGTGAAAAACTGTTTTTT

d_call: .
clone_size: few
v_call: TRBV6-6
j_call: TRBJ2-5
cdr3_aa: CASSYSNVVPTPTQYF
cdr3_nt: TGTGCCAGCAGTTACTCGAATGTAGTCCCAACCCCGACCCAGTACTTC

d_call: TRBD2
clone_size: few
v_call: TRBV7-3
j_call: TRBJ2-3
cdr3_aa: CASSSPTSGTADTQYF
cdr3_nt: TGTGCCAGCAGCTCCCCGACTAGCGGGACGGCAGATACGCAGTATTTT

d_call: .
clone_size: .
v_call: TRBV6-2/TRBV6-3
j_call: TRBJ2-1
cdr3_aa: CASSYTQPQGGGQFF
cdr3_nt: TGTGCCAGCAGTTACACCCAGCCACAGGGCGGCGGGCAGTTCTTC

d_call: TRBD1
clone_size: many
v_call: TRBV12-3/TRBV12-4
j_call: TRBJ1-2
cdr3_aa: CASSFGGQGASGYTF
cdr3_nt: TGTGCCAGCAGTTTCGGGGGACAGGGGGCTTCTGGCTACACCTTC

d_call: .
clone_size: once
v_call: TRBV6-5
j_call: TRBJ2-4
cdr3_aa: CASSYDRRRAKNIQYF
cdr3_nt: TGTGCCAGCAGTTATGACAGGCGTCGCGCCAAAAACATTCAGTACTTC

d_call: TRBD2
clone_size: .
v_call: TRBV20-1
j_call: TRBJ2-7
cdr3_aa: CSAQTSGSNYEQYF
cdr3_nt: TGCAGTGCTCAGACTAGCGGGTCTAACTACGAGCAGTACTTC

d_call: .
clone_size: many
v_call: TRBV5-1
j_call: TRBJ1-2
cdr3_aa: CASSLDGNSNYGYTF
cdr3_nt: TGCGCCAGCAGCCTCGACGGGAACAGTAACTATGGCTACACCTTC

d_call: .
clone_size: .
v_call: TRBV7-3
j_call: TRBJ2-1
cdr3_aa: CASSPNARNEQFF
cdr3_nt: TGTGCCAGCAGCCCGAATGCGCGCAATGAGCAGTTCTTC

d_call: .
clone_size: .
v_call: TRBV27
j_call: TRBJ2-5
cdr3_aa: CASSSPTSPTETQYF
cdr3_nt: TGTGCCAGCAGTTCACCGACTAGTCCCACGGAGACCCAGTACTTC

d_call: .
clone_size: .
v_call: TRBV27
j_call: TRBJ1-5
cdr3_aa: CASSFLADGNQPQHF
cdr3_nt: TGTGCCAGCAGTTTCCTGGCGGACGGCAATCAGCCCCAGCATTTT

d_call: .
clone_size: .
v_call: TRBV9
j_call: TRBJ2-5
cdr3_aa: CASSYQGGEQYF
cdr3_nt: TGTGCCAGCAGCTACCAGGGAGGTGAGCAGTACTTC

d_call: TRBD2
clone_size: once
v_call: TRBV24-1
j_call: TRBJ2-3
cdr3_aa: CATTTSGRPDTQYF
cdr3_nt: TGTGCCACCACGACTAGCGGGAGGCCAGATACGCAGTATTTT

d_call: .
clone_size: .
v_call: TRBV9
j_call: TRBJ2-4
cdr3_aa: CASSVDWKNIQYF
cdr3_nt: TGTGCCAGCAGCGTGGACTGGAAAAACATTCAGTACTTC

d_call: TRBD2
clone_size: few
v_call: TRBV7-2
j_call: TRBJ2-3
cdr3_aa: CASSSRTSGGTDTQYF
cdr3_nt: TGTGCCAGCAGCTCTCGGACTAGCGGGGGCACAGATACTCAGTATTTT

d_call: .
clone_size: few
v_call: TRBV11-3
j_call: TRBJ2-1
cdr3_aa: CASSSGGGRNEQFF
cdr3_nt: TGTGCCAGCAGCTCTGGGGGGGGGCGGAATGAGCAGTTCTTC

d_call: TRBD1
clone_size: few
v_call: TRBV7-2
j_call: TRBJ1-2
cdr3_aa: CTSSSPNRGLVGYTF
cdr3_nt: TGTACCAGCAGTTCGCCGAACAGGGGGCTGGTTGGCTACACCTTC

d_call: .
clone_size: .
v_call: TRBV6-2/TRBV6-3
j_call: TRBJ2-5
cdr3_aa: CASTPGWDISQETQYF
cdr3_nt: TGTGCCAGCACCCCCGGATGGGACATTTCCCAAGAGACCCAGTACTTC

d_call: .
clone_size: .
v_call: TRBV6-1
j_call: TRBJ2-5
cdr3_aa: CASRTLLAGQETQYF
cdr3_nt: TGTGCCAGCAGGACTCTTCTGGCGGGCCAAGAGACCCAGTACTTC

d_call: .
clone_size: .
v_call: TRBV6-5
j_call: TRBJ1-1
cdr3_aa: CASRSQGLNTEAFF
cdr3_nt: TGTGCCAGCAGAAGCCAGGGGCTGAACACTGAAGCTTTCTTT

d_call: .
clone_size: .
v_call: TRBV15
j_call: TRBJ2-1
cdr3_aa: CATSRGSLRRFSYNEQFF
cdr3_nt: TGTGCCACCAGCAGAGGTAGCCTCCGAAGATTCTCCTACAATGAGCAGTTCTTC

d_call: .
clone_size: many
v_call: TRBV4-1
j_call: TRBJ1-2
cdr3_aa: CASSQGPVANYGYTF
cdr3_nt: TGCGCCAGCAGCCAGGGGCCGGTGGCTAACTATGGCTACACCTTC

d_call: TRBD2
clone_size: .
v_call: TRBV6-2/TRBV6-3
j_call: TRBJ2-7
cdr3_aa: CASSLSAGRSYEQYF
cdr3_nt: TGTGCCAGCAGTCTTTCAGCGGGACGTTCCTACGAGCAGTACTTC

d_call: TRBD2
clone_size: .
v_call: TRBV20-1
j_call: TRBJ2-3
cdr3_aa: CSARDLAGEDTQYF
cdr3_nt: TGCAGTGCTAGAGATCTAGCGGGAGAAGATACGCAGTATTTT

d_call: .
clone_size: .
v_call: TRBV30
j_call: TRBJ2-6
cdr3_aa: CAWDRWEAGANVLTF
cdr3_nt: TGTGCCTGGGACAGATGGGAAGCTGGGGCCAACGTCCTGACTTTC

d_call: TRBD2
clone_size: .
v_call: TRBV12-3/TRBV12-4
j_call: TRBJ2-5
cdr3_aa: CASSLGGGAQETQYF
cdr3_nt: TGTGCCAGCAGTTTAGGCGGGGGGGCCCAAGAGACCCAGTACTTC

d_call: TRBD2
clone_size: .
v_call: TRBV7-9
j_call: TRBJ2-1
cdr3_aa: CASSITGTSGASYNEQFF
cdr3_nt: TGTGCCAGCAGCATCACCGGGACTAGCGGGGCCTCCTACAATGAGCAGTTCTTC

d_call: TRBD2
clone_size: .
v_call: TRBV19
j_call: TRBJ2-1
cdr3_aa: CASRRGGGNEQFF
cdr3_nt: TGTGCCAGTAGGCGCGGGGGGGGGAATGAGCAGTTCTTC